This T cell receptor (beta chain) was identified in a study of cytomegalovirus exposure and HLA in healthy donors. Study outcomes and limitations: In vitro checks showed that three CMV-associated chains really do target CMV antigens. For cytomegalovirus status, the classifier reportedly gave diagnoses with high specificity and sensitivity.

The data were produced by immunoSEQ multiplex PCR, yet TCRdb's version contains in-frame clones alone and is incomplete. The sample lists 90,000 to 100,000 clones, roughly nine tenths seen once, with 3.9% in the top ten. V was trimmed by 5 bases and J by 1 base, leaving 12 bases between them. Germline assignment: CDR1 SGHRS and CDR2 YFSETQ. The CDR3 extends over 14 amino acids. In regard to this clone: Its matching antigen is unknown.

The J gene is TRBJ1-1, the V gene TRBV5-1; D remains ambiguous. The sample taken for sequencing was PBMCs. The receptor comes from a woman in her twenties or thirties in good health and CMV-seronegative. CDR3 nucleotides: TGCGCCAGCAGGGAAGCAGCGCCGAACACTGAAGCTTTCTTT. It encodes CASREAAPNTEAFF.